The rows below give T cell receptor beta chains drawn from one sample of a study of radiation and T cells in renal cell carcinoma. Libraries were prepared by immunoSEQ multiplex PCR; TCRdb keeps only in-frame clonotypes and omits some of them. The repertoire consists of roughly 130,000 clones, with 88% occurring once and the leading ten covering 5% to 6%. This material consisted of blood, taken from a patient whose treatment included radiotherapy and nephrectomy. The receptors stem from a woman in her 70s with renal cell carcinoma. CDR3s include the opening cysteine and the closing phenylalanine or tryptophan. The D gene is left open where the match is weak. Clone size appears in some rows only: once, few, many, or a class for an expanded clone.

>TRBV4-2|-|12|-|TRBJ2-2
TGTGCCAGCAGCCAAGTCTCCGGGGAGCTGTTTTTT
CASSQVSGELFF
>TRBV29-1|TRBD1|15|-|TRBJ2-4
TGCAGCGTTGAAGGACAGGGTGGGGGTCCAAACATTCAGTACTTC
CSVEGQGGGPNIQYF
>TRBV9|TRBD2|17|-|TRBJ2-1
TGTGCCAGCAGCGTAGCTAGCGGGGGGGCTGTTCGAGGCGAGCAGTTCTTC
CASSVASGGAVRGEQFF
>TRBV15|-|15|-|TRBJ2-7
TGTGCCACCAGCAGAGGGGGACATTCTTCCTACGAGCAGTACTTC
CATSRGGHSSYEQYF
>TRBV5-5|TRBD1|17|-|TRBJ2-2
TGTGCCAGCAGCTTGGGACAGGACAGGGGGCGAACCGGGGAGCTGTTTTTT
CASSLGQDRGRTGELFF
>TRBV5-1|-|16|-|TRBJ1-4
TGCGCCAGCAGCTTGGCCGGGACTCTTGCATCGGAAAAACTGTTTTTT
CASSLAGTLASEKLFF
>TRBV27|-|17|-|TRBJ1-6
TGTGCCAGCAGTAGGTACAATAGGGGAAACTATAATTCACCCCTCCACTTT
CASSRYNRGNYNSPLHF
>TRBV12-5|TRBD2|18|-|TRBJ2-1
TGTGCTAGTGGTTTGGGCGGTCAGGTAGCGGGGGGGCCCAATGAGCAGTTCTTC
CASGLGGQVAGGPNEQFF
>TRBV9|-|14|-|TRBJ2-3
TGTGCCAGCAGCGTAGAGGGTTTCTTGGATACGCAGTATTTT
CASSVEGFLDTQYF
>TRBV30|-|13|-|TRBJ1-2
TGTGCCCGAGACACGGCCGGGGGCTATGGCTACACCTTC
CARDTAGGYGYTF
>TRBV5-1|-|13|-|TRBJ2-7
TGCGCCAGCAGACCCGACGGGTACTACGAGCAGTACTTC
CASRPDGYYEQYF
>TRBV2|-|14|-|TRBJ1-1
TGTGCCAGCAGTGTAATGCGGGGACAAACTGAAGCTTTCTTT
CASSVMRGQTEAFF
>TRBV4-3|-|14|-|TRBJ1-5
TGCGCCAGCAGCCTCCGACTTCTCAATCAGCCCCAGCATTTT
CASSLRLLNQPQHF
>TRBV21-1|-|14|-|TRBJ1-2
TGTGCCAGCAGCTCGATCGGGACAGGGAGGAGCTACACCTTC
CASSSIGTGRSYTF
>TRBV6-6|TRBD1|15|few|TRBJ2-1
TGTGCCAGCAGCCCCGGGACAGGTCGGTGGGATGAGCAGTTCTTC
CASSPGTGRWDEQFF
>TRBV9|-|15|-|TRBJ1-3
TGTGCCAGCAGCGGATCGGGACTCTCTGGAAACACCATATATTTT
CASSGSGLSGNTIYF
>TRBV7-9|-|11|-|TRBJ2-3
TGTGCCAGCAGCTTAGACAGGGAGGCGGGTTTT
CASSLDREAGF
>TRBV7-2|-|17|-|TRBJ2-7
TGTGCCAGCAGCTTAGGAACCGGCAGGGCTTACACTTACGAGCAGTACTTC
CASSLGTGRAYTYEQYF
>TRBV5-1|TRBD1|13|-|TRBJ2-7
TGCGCCAGCAGCTTCACAGGGGGGTCCGAGCAGTACTTC
CASSFTGGSEQYF
>TRBV28|-|17|-|TRBJ1-2
TGTGCCAGCAGTTTGTCTCCCGGGAACCGAGAGGGCTATGGCTACACCTTC
CASSLSPGNREGYGYTF
>TRBV10-3|TRBD1|16|-|TRBJ2-2
TGTGCCATCAGGACCGACAGGGGAACGGTCACCGGGGAGCTGTTTTTT
CAIRTDRGTVTGELFF
>TRBV5-1|-|14|-|TRBJ1-2
TGCGCCAGCAGCTTAGGCGAAAAACACTATGGCTACACCTTC
CASSLGEKHYGYTF
>TRBV28|-|11|once|TRBJ2-1
TGTGCCACGACAGCAGTCGATGAGCAGTTCTTC
CATTAVDEQFF
>TRBV13|-|13|few|TRBJ1-1
TGTGCCAGCAGCCGGGCCCTGGAGACTGAAGCTTTCTTT
CASSRALETEAFF
>TRBV28|-|16|-|TRBJ2-7
TGTGCCAGCAGTTCGCCTCGTGGGGAAAGCTCCTACGAGCAGTACTTC
CASSSPRGESSYEQYF
>TRBV19|-|15|-|TRBJ1-5
TGTGCCAGTAGTATCGAGGGGGGGCCTATTCAGCCCCAGCATTTT
CASSIEGGPIQPQHF
>TRBV7-2|TRBD2|13|-|TRBJ2-2
TGTGCCAGCAGCTTACTAGCGGACGGGGAGCTGTTTTTT
CASSLLADGELFF
>TRBV9|-|15|-|TRBJ2-3
TGTGCCAGCAGCGTAGGAGGGGGGGCTGTAGATACGCAGTATTTT
CASSVGGGAVDTQYF
>TRBV6-5|-|12|-|TRBJ1-4
TGTGCCAGCAAGGACAGTCTTGGCAAACTGTTTTTT
CASKDSLGKLFF
>TRBV6-5|-|15|-|TRBJ2-5
TGTGCCAGCAGTTCAGGGTCTCTGCCAGGGGAGACCCAGTACTTC
CASSSGSLPGETQYF
>TRBV5-1|TRBD1|15|-|TRBJ1-1
TGCGCCAGCAGTGTGGAAAGGGGGCTTACTACTGAAGCTTTCTTT
CASSVERGLTTEAFF
>TRBV28|-|13|-|TRBJ1-3
TGTGCCAGCAGTTCGCCCGAGGGAAACACCATATATTTT
CASSSPEGNTIYF
>TRBV27|-|11|-|TRBJ1-1
TGTGCCAGCATCTCGAGGGCTGAAGCTTTCTTT
CASISRAEAFF
>TRBV19|-|13|few|TRBJ1-1
TGTGCCAGTAGTTCAATGGCGGGTACTGAAGCTTTCTTT
CASSSMAGTEAFF
>TRBV2|-|13|-|TRBJ1-5
TGTGCCAATTCCGGGTCCTTAAATCAGCCCCAGCATTTT
CANSGSLNQPQHF
>TRBV6-6|TRBD2|15|-|TRBJ2-3
TGTGCCAGCACTTTGCGGGGGGACTCCACAGATACGCAGTATTTT
CASTLRGDSTDTQYF